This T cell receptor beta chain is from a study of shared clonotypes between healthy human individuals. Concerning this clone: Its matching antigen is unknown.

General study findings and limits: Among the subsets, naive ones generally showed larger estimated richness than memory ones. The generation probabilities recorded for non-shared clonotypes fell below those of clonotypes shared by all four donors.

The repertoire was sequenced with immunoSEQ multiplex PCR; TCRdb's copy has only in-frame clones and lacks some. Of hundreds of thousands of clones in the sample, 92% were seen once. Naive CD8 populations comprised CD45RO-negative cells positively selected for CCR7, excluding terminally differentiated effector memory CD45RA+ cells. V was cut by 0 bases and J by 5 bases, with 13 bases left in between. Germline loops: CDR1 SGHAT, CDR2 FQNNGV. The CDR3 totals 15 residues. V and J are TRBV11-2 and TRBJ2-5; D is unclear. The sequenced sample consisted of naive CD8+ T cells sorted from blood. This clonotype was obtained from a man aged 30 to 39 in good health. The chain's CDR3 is CASSLEPVGSETQYF. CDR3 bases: TGTGCCAGCAGCTTAGAGCCGGTAGGGTCGGAGACCCAGTACTTC.